This T cell receptor beta chain was observed in a study of Tregs in tolerant kidney transplant recipients. As for the study in general: Sorting of CD4+CD25+CD127- cells followed roughly three-day belatacept mixed lymphocyte reactions, sometimes with roughly five-day graft donor restimulation.

Points from the study as a whole: Tregs expanded with activated donor B cells seemed most donor-specific.

This clone was seen a single time. No antigen is known for it. Measured with immunoSEQ multiplex PCR; TCRdb has only the in-frame clones, and not every one. The sample yields tens of thousands of clones, roughly 95% seen once. The TCR was taken from a human donor in good health. The material sequenced was Tregs from blood cultured with allogeneic cells.

The CDR3: CASSIEEGTEQFF. CDR3 DNA: TGTGCCAGTAGTATAGAGGAGGGCACTGAGCAGTTCTTC. This sequence joins TRBV19 and TRBJ2-1; weak D call: TRBD2 (6 bases). Trimming removed 0 bases at V and 9 bases at J, with 9 bases between. There are 13 residues in the CDR3. Germline V gene data show CDR1 as LNHDA and CDR2 as SQIVND (reference sequence).